The 25 T cell receptor beta chains given below trace back to one sample, sequenced in a study of T cell responses to AZD1222 COVID-19 vaccine. Some clones are missing from TCRdb's copy, which holds only in-frame ones; the method was immunoSEQ multiplex PCR. The sample contains 150,000 to 200,000 clones, around 93% of which appear only once. The sequencing here drew on peripheral blood, taken on day 0 of AZD1222 vaccination. The receptors here all came from an adult in good health.

CDR3 sequence: CASSFSSGGSYNEQFF. CDR3 sequence (DNA): TGTGCCAGCAGTTTCTCTAGCGGGGGGTCCTACAATGAGCAGTTCTTC. The chain recombines TRBV5-8 with TRBJ2-1, with 11 nucleotides matching TRBD2. The CDR3 is 16 amino acids. Trimming took 5 bases from V and 1 from J; bases not matched to a gene: 5. Germline CDR1 SGHTS, CDR2 YDEGEE.

This clone has just a few counts. The sample has other DNA sequences that encode this CDR3 too. The chain links TRBV6-1 to TRBJ2-4; TRBD2 aligns across 10 bases. This CDR3 has 15 residues. With 2 bases clipped from V and 5 bases from J, the junction kept 3 bases outside the gene matches. Per the germline V gene, CDR1 is MNHNS and CDR2 is SASEGT. The CDR3 protein is CASSELAGDQNIQYF. DNA for the CDR3: TGTGCCAGCAGTGAACTAGCGGGGGACCAAAACATTCAGTACTTC.

The chain employs TRBV4-3 and TRBJ1-1; no definite D call. This CDR3 comprises 13 residues. The germline CDR1 and CDR2 sequences are LGHNA and YSLEER. V was shortened by 3 bases and J by 5 bases, with 10 bases between the two germline ends. CDR3 sequence (DNA): TGCGCCAGCAGCCACAGGCTGGGGACTGAAGCTTTCTTT. This sequence encodes CASSHRLGTEAFF.

This chain joins TRBV12-5 and TRBJ2-1, with D perhaps TRBD1 or TRBD2 (5 bases each). Germline-derived CDR1 and CDR2 are LGHNT and FRNRAP. The ends were cut back, 2 bases at V and 1 base at J, with 9 bases in the middle. There are 15 residues in the CDR3. CDR3 sequence reads: CASGLYGGSYNEQFF. The DNA for the CDR3 is TGTGCTAGTGGTTTGTATGGGGGATCCTACAATGAGCAGTTCTTC.

As for this clone: Sequence at one end of the junction differs from germline and may be a read error. The genes are TRBV28 and TRBJ2-6; tentative D call: TRBD1 (6 bases). This CDR3 spans 12 amino acids. From germline, CDR1 is MDHEN and CDR2 SYDVKM. CDR3 region: CASSLKTGRVAF. The CDR3 bases are TGTGCCAGCAGTCTAAAGACAGGTCGCGTGGCTTTC. The full variable domain, its missing parts supplied by reference TRBV28 and TRBJ2-6, is DVKVTQSSRYLVKRTGEKVFLECVQDMDHENMFWYRQDPGLGLRLIYFSYDVKMKEKGDIPEGYSVSREKKERFSLILESASTNQTSMYLCASSLKTGRVAFGAGSRLTVL.

The rearrangement links TRBV4-3 to TRBJ1-2; D not certain. CDR3 size: 15 residues. From germline, CDR1 is LGHNA and CDR2 YSLEER. V was shortened by 0 bases and J by 1 base, with 9 bases between the two germline ends. CDR3 amino acids: CASSQERVGNYGYTF. The CDR3 DNA follows: TGCGCCAGCAGCCAAGAAAGGGTGGGTAACTATGGCTACACCTTC.

The rearrangement joins TRBV6-6 to TRBJ1-3; D is perhaps TRBD1 (6 bases). Germline V lookup: CDR1 MNHNY, CDR2 SVGAGI (reference sequence). Between the trimmed V and J ends, which lost 5 bases and 4 bases, there was a span of 18 bases. The CDR3 runs 16 residues. The CDR3 protein is CASSHRVTVGGNTIYF. The CDR3 DNA is TGTGCCAGCAGTCACAGGGTAACGGTTGGAGGAAACACCATATATTTT.

The chain has TRBV3-1 (or the pseudogene TRBV3-2) and TRBJ2-5, with 7 bases identical to TRBD2. The CDR3 covers 15 residues. Germline CDR1 LGHDT, CDR2 YNNKEL (reference sequence). V lost 6 bases and J lost 1; bases outside the gene matches: 8. The CDR3 DNA sequence: TGTGCCAGCAGTCGGACCGGGACTACCCAAGAGACCCAGTACTTC. Translating gives CASSRTGTTQETQYF.

The chain has TRBV5-1 and TRBJ1-1, with D uncertain. There are 14 residues in the CDR3. Germline-derived CDR1 and CDR2 are SGHRS and YFSETQ. Between the trimmed V and J ends, which lost 0 bases and 2 bases, there was a span of 8 bases. The CDR3 DNA reads TGCGCCAGCAGCTTGGCTCAGGTAAACACTGAAGCTTTCTTT. Protein product: CASSLAQVNTEAFF.

V gene TRBV2 combines with J gene TRBJ2-7; 7 bases line up with TRBD1. Germline assignment: CDR1 SNHLY and CDR2 FYNNEI. Germline trimming cut 4 bases from V and 6 bases from J; bases unmatched to any gene: 12. This CDR3 comprises 15 residues. The CDR3 DNA reads as TGTGCCAGCAGTGGTTTAGGGGGCGAAATAGGCGAGCAGTACTTC. Translation gives CASSGLGGEIGEQYF. The full variable domain, rest sourced from reference TRBV2 and TRBJ2-7, is EPEVTQTPSHQVTQMGQEVILRCVPISNHLYFYWYRQILGQKVEFLVSFYNNEISEKSEIFDDQFSVERPDGSNFTLKIRSTKLEDSAMYFCASSGLGGEIGEQYFGPGTRLTVT.

The chain uses TRBV6-2 or TRBV6-3 and TRBJ2-3, with D possibly being TRBD1 or TRBD2 (5 bases each). Germline assignment: CDR1 MNHEY and CDR2 SVGEGT. Deletions cut 5 bases from V and 0 bases from J, with 9 bases between. The CDR3 runs 14 residues. For the CDR3, the DNA is TGTGCCAGCAGTGCCGGGACCAGCACAGATACGCAGTATTTT. It specifies CASSAGTSTDTQYF.

CDR3 coding DNA: TGTGCCAGTAGTATAGTAGGCAGCCTTGGTGGCACTGAAGCTTTCTTT. Protein product: CASSIVGSLGGTEAFF. The rearrangement links TRBV19 to TRBJ1-1; D not resolved. V was clipped by 1 base and J by 4 bases, with 16 bases between them. The CDR3 covers 16 residues. Germline V gene lookup returns CDR1 LNHDA and CDR2 SQIVND (reference sequence).

The V call is TRBV27, the J call TRBJ1-6, with unresolved D. The CDR3 has 12 residues. Between the trimmed V and J ends, which lost 4 bases and 7 bases, there was a span of 5 bases. The germline V gene has CDR1 MNHEY and CDR2 SMNVEV (reference sequence). Here the CDR3 DNA reads TGTGCCAGCAGTTCCCGAAATTCACCCCTCCACTTT. Translation gives CASSSRNSPLHF.

V is TRBV29-1 and J is TRBJ2-1; 8 bases line up with TRBD2. Germline values: CDR1 SQVTM, CDR2 ANQGSEA. J was trimmed by 10 bases and V by 7 bases; bases with no gene match: 9. The length of the CDR3 is 12 residues. The CDR3 loop is CSAPGTRYEQFF. Written as DNA, the CDR3 is TGCAGCGCACCCGGGACTAGGTACGAGCAGTTCTTC.

The rearrangement joins TRBV13 to TRBJ1-6; D is unresolved. CDR1 is PRHDT and CDR2 is FYEKMQ in the germline V gene (reference sequence). V lost 5 bases to trimming and J lost 8 bases, with 10 bases between them. The CDR3 covers 13 residues. CDR3 bases: TGTGCCAGCAGCCGTACCCGGGATTCACCCCTCCACTTT. The encoded protein is CASSRTRDSPLHF.

The chain employs TRBV5-5 and TRBJ1-3; D is ambiguous. The CDR3 contains 14 residues. V was clipped by 7 bases and J by 0 bases, with 11 bases between them. The V gene's germline CDR1 is SGHKS and CDR2 YYEKEE (reference sequence). The chain's CDR3 is CASGVGSSGNTIYF. The CDR3 coding sequence is TGTGCCAGCGGGGTGGGGAGCTCTGGAAACACCATATATTTT.

The V gene is TRBV6-5, the J gene TRBJ2-7; 10 bases map to TRBD1. The CDR3 contains 13 residues. Germline CDR1 reads MNHEY; CDR2 reads SVGAGI. Unmatched junction bases numbered 4, after V lost 6 bases and J lost 5 bases. The DNA of the CDR3 is TGTGCCAGCAGATCGACAGGGGGCGACGAGCAGTACTTC. Encoded protein: CASRSTGGDEQYF.

V usage is TRBV6-5 and J usage is TRBJ1-5; TRBD1 might be the D (6 bases). Trimming took 6 bases from V and 3 from J, leaving 9 bases between them. This CDR3 spans 13 amino acids. Germline V gene lookup returns CDR1 MNHEY and CDR2 SVGAGI. The CDR3 nucleotides read TGTGCCAGCAGGCAGGGGTACAATCAGCCCCAGCATTTT. It codes for CASRQGYNQPQHF.

The chain is built from TRBV9 and TRBJ2-2, with D uncertain. Per the germline V gene, CDR1 is SGDLS and CDR2 is YYNGEE. The CDR3 extends over 13 amino acids. V was cut by 2 bases and J by 3 bases, with 5 bases left in between. CDR3 in amino acids: CASSVSDTGELFF. CDR3 nucleotide sequence: TGTGCCAGCAGCGTTTCGGACACCGGGGAGCTGTTTTTT.

The rearrangement uses TRBV29-1 and TRBJ2-2; D ambiguous. V lost 3 bases, J lost 6 bases, and 11 bases lay in between. The CDR3 covers 13 residues. The germline V gene has CDR1 SQVTM and CDR2 ANQGSEA. The CDR3 is CSVDGHSPGELFF. For the CDR3, the DNA is TGCAGCGTTGACGGGCACAGTCCCGGGGAGCTGTTTTTT.

The V and J genes are TRBV28 and TRBJ2-2, with D perhaps TRBD2 (6 bases). The V gene's germline CDR1 is MDHEN and CDR2 SYDVKM. This CDR3 has 15 amino acids. V lost 2 bases to trimming and J lost 7 bases, with 14 bases between them. DNA of the CDR3: TGTGCCAGCAGTTTACTCCGACTAGATGGCGGGGAGCTGTTTTTT. Amino acid sequence: CASSLLRLDGGELFF.

This chain connects TRBV7-6 to TRBJ1-4, with a tentative D call TRBD1 (5 bases). The germline V and J ends were trimmed by 4 bases and 0 bases, with 9 bases remaining between them. CDR1 is SGHVS and CDR2 is FNYEAQ in the germline V gene. CDR3 length: 15 residues. The CDR3 DNA reads TGTGCCAGCAGCTCGACAGATGCAACTAATGAAAAACTGTTTTTT. This encodes CASSSTDATNEKLFF. The full variable domain, completed using reference TRBV7-6 and TRBJ1-4, is GAGVSQSPRYKVTKRGQDVALRCDPISGHVSLYWYRQALGQGPEFLTYFNYEAQQDKSGLPNDRFSAERPEGSISTLTIQRTEQRDSAMYRCASSSTDATNEKLFFGSGTQLSVL.

V is TRBV18 and J is TRBJ1-2; possibly TRBD1 for D (6 bases). Germline lookup yields CDR1 KGHSH and CDR2 LQKENI. The V gene lost 4 bases and the J gene lost 1 base, with 13 bases spanning the gap. The CDR3 is made up of 15 amino acids. The CDR3 DNA reads TGTGCCAGCTCACGGTCGGACAGCCTTAACTATGGCTACACCTTC. Its protein is CASSRSDSLNYGYTF.

The chain carries TRBV7-9 and TRBJ1-1; no clear D. The CDR3 totals 15 residues. Germline lookup yields CDR1 SEHNR and CDR2 FQNEAQ (reference sequence). Trimming pared 1 base from V and 1 base from J, leaving 10 bases between. The CDR3 sequence: CASSLDQSPNTEAFF. As DNA, the CDR3 is TGTGCCAGCAGCTTAGACCAGTCCCCGAACACTGAAGCTTTCTTT.

The rearrangement links TRBV28 to TRBJ1-5; D might be TRBD1 (5 bases). Trimming left V 3 bases short and J 11 bases short, with 17 bases between. The CDR3 length is 14 residues. The germline V gene encodes CDR1 MDHEN and CDR2 SYDVKM. The CDR3 bases are TGTGCCAGCAGTTTCCATACTGGGGCCCGGGCCCAGCATTTT. Protein: CASSFHTGARAQHF.